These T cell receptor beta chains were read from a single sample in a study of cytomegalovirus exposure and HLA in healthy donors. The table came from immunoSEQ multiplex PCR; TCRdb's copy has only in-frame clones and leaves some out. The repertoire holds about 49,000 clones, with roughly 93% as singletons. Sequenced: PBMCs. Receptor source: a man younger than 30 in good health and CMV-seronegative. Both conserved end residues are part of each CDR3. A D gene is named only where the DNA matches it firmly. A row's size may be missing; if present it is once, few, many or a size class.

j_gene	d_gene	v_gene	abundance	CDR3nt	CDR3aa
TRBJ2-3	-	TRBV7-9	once	TGTGCCAGCAGCTTATTAGCGGGCACAGATACGCAGTATTTT	CASSLLAGTDTQYF
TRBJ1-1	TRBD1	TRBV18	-	TGTGCCAGCTCACTGAATGAACAGGGGGTGAGCACTGAAGCTTTCTTT	CASSLNEQGVSTEAFF
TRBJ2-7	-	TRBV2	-	TGTGCCAGCGTCCTAGCGCAGGACTACGAGCAGTACTTC	CASVLAQDYEQYF
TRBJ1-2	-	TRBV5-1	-	TGCGCCAGCAGCATCGGACAGTCCTATGGCTACACCTTC	CASSIGQSYGYTF
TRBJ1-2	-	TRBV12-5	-	TGTGCTAGTGGTTTGGGGGCAGCCCCCTATGGCTACACCTTC	CASGLGAAPYGYTF
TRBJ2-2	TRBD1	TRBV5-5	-	TGTGCCAGCAGCGCGTGGACAGGAGGTAATTCGAACACCGGGGAGCTGTTTTTT	CASSAWTGGNSNTGELFF
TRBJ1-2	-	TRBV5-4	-	TGTGCCAGCAGTTGGGGAGTAACGTCCGGGTCGGGTTATGGCTACACCTTC	CASSWGVTSGSGYGYTF
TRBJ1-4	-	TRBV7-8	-	TGTGCCAGCAGTTTTAGCCCTTCTTATAATGAAAAACTGTTTTTT	CASSFSPSYNEKLFF
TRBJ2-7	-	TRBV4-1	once	TGCGCCAGCAGCCAAGTTGACGCGGGCGACGAGCAGTACTTC	CASSQVDAGDEQYF
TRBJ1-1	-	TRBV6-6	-	TGTGCCAGCAGTGGCCTGCCCCCGAACACTGAAGCTTTCTTT	CASSGLPPNTEAFF
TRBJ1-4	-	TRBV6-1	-	TGTGCCAGCAGTGACAGGCCTGCAACTAATGAAAAACTGTTTTTT	CASSDRPATNEKLFF
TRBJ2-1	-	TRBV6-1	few	TGTGCCAGCAGTGAAGCCAGGGCAATTGAGCAGTTCTTC	CASSEARAIEQFF
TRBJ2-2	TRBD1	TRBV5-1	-	TGCGCCAGCAGCTTCGACAGGGGGCCAACCGGGGAGCTGTTTTTT	CASSFDRGPTGELFF
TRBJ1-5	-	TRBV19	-	TGTGCCAGTAGTACCCAAACAGGGCAGCCCCAGCATTTT	CASSTQTGQPQHF
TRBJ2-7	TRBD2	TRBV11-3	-	TGTGCCAGCAGCTCGGGACTAGCGGGGCTCTACGAGCAGTACTTC	CASSSGLAGLYEQYF
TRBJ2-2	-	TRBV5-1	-	TGCGCCAGCAGCTTGTATGGTCGGGTCAACACCGGGGAGCTGTTTTTT	CASSLYGRVNTGELFF
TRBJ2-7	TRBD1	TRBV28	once	TGTGCCAGCAGTGCAGGGGGCAACGAGCAGTACTTC	CASSAGGNEQYF